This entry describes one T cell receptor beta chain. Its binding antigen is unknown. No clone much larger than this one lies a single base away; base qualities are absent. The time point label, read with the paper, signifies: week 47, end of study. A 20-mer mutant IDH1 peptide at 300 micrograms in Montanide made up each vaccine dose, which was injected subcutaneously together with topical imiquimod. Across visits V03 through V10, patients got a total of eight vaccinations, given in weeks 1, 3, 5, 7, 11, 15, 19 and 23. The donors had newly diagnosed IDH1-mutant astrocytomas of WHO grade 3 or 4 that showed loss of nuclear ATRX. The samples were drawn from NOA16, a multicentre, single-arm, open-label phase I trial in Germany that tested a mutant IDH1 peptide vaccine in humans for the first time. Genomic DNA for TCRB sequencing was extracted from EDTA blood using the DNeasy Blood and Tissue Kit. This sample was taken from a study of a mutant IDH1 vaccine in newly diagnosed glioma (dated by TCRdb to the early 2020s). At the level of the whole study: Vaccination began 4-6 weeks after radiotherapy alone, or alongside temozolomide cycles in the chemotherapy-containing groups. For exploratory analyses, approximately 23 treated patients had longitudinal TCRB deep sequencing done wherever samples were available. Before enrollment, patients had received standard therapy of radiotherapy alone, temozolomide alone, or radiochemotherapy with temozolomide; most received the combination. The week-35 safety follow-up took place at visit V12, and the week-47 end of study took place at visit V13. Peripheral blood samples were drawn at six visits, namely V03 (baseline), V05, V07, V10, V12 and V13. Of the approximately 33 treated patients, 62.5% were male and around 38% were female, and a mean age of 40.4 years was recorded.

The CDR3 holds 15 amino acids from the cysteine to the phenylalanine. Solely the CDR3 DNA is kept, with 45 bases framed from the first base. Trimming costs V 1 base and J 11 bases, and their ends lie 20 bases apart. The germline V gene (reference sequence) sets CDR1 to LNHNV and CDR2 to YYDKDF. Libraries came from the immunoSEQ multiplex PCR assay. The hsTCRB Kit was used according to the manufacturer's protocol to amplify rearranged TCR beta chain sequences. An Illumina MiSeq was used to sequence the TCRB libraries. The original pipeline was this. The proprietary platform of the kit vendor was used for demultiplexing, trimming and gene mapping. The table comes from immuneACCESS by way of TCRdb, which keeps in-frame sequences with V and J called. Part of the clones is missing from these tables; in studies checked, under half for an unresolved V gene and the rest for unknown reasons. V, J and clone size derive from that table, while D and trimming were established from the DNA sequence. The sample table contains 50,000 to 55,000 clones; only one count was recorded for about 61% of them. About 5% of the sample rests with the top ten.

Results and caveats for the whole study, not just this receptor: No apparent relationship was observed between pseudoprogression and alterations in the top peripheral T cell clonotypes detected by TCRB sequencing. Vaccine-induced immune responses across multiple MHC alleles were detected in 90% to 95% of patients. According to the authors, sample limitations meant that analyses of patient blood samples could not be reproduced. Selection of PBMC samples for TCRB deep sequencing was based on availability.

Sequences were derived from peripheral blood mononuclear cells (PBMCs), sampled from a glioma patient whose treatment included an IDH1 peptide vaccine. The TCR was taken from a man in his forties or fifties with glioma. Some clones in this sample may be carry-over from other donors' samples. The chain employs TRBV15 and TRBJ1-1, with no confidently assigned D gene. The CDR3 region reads CATSRATDPPLGAFF. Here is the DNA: TGTGCCACCAGCAGAGCCACGGACCCTCCTCTCGGGGCTTTCTTT.